This TCR beta chain was identified during a study of OX40 agonist ivuxolimab in advanced cancers. Study-wide context: Three partial responders included one hepatocellular carcinoma patient and two cutaneous melanoma patients.

This clone came up a few times. The antigen is undetermined. Sequenced by immunoSEQ multiplex PCR; TCRdb stores in-frame clones only, minus some. The sample includes around 72,000 clones, 81% of them seen just once. Exclusion applied to patients with autoimmune disease history or systemic immunosuppression. General study points: Not determined was the antigen specificity of the expanded peripheral T cells. Low levels of normalized T-cell clonal expansion also appeared in some nonresponders.

Deletions cut 5 bases from V and 9 bases from J, with 11 bases between. Germline assignment: CDR1 SEHNR and CDR2 FQNEAQ (reference sequence). The CDR3 covers 13 residues. This chain connects TRBV7-9 to TRBJ1-6; tentatively, D is TRBD1 (5 bases). Sequenced here: CD4+ or CD8+ T cells sorted from blood, sampled in a trial of the OX40 agonist ivuxolimab. The receptor was derived from an adult with an advanced solid tumor such as melanoma, head and neck, liver or kidney cancer. CDR3 region: CASSTRAISPLHF. The CDR3 DNA is TGTGCCAGCAGCACCAGGGCTATTTCACCCCTCCACTTT.